A selection of T cell receptor beta chains follows, all from one sample in a study of human T cells and chemical hapten exposure. TCRdb passed the RACE reads through MiXCR, listing each CDR3 protein once. The sample contains a few hundred thousand distinct CDR3 sequences, almost 8% of which appear only once. The sequencing here drew on whole blood, taken in connection with sensitization to the hapten diphenylcyclopropenone (DPC). Receptors originate from a man between 18 and 35 years old with alopecia areata. Some clones in this sample may be carry-over from other donors' samples. Each CDR3 is given with its conserved first and last residue. A D gene is named only where the DNA matches it firmly. Size values are once, few and many counts, or a class for expanded clones, and some rows have none.

. | TRBJ1-6 | TRBV5-5 | . | CASSLSRQDYNSPLHF | TGTGCCAGCAGCTTGAGCAGGCAAGATTATAATTCACCCCTCCACTTT
. | TRBJ2-3 | TRBV12-3/TRBV12-4 | . | CASSLVRTENTDTQYF | TGTGCCAGCAGCCTAGTTCGGACAGAAAACACAGATACGCAGTATTTT
few | TRBJ1-2 | TRBV5-1 | . | CASSLAGTNGYTF | TGCGCCAGCAGCTTGGCGGGGACGAATGGCTACACCTTC
few | TRBJ1-2 | TRBV27 | TRBD1 | CASSYLMAGGYGYTF | TGTGCCAGCAGTTATTTGATGGCAGGGGGCTATGGCTACACCTTC
. | TRBJ2-2 | TRBV5-5 | TRBD2 | CARSLVTSGGTGELFF | TGTGCCCGCAGCTTGGTGACTAGCGGGGGCACCGGGGAGCTGTTTTTT
few | TRBJ2-3 | TRBV27 | . | CASSLSVAFNTQYF | TGTGCCAGCAGTTTATCAGTAGCGTTCAATACGCAGTATTTT
. | TRBJ1-3 | TRBV6-5 | TRBD1 | CASSYIPQGVGNTIYF | TGTGCCAGCAGTTATATTCCACAGGGGGTTGGAAACACCATATATTTT
. | TRBJ2-3 | TRBV24-1 | . | CATSDSAVTASTDTQYF | TGTGCCACCAGTGATTCAGCCGTGACAGCTAGCACAGATACGCAGTATTTT
. | TRBJ2-6 | TRBV12-3/TRBV12-4 | TRBD2 | CASSLQGTNNVLTF | TGTGCCAGCAGTTTACAAGGGACTAACAACGTCCTGACTTTC
few | TRBJ2-1 | TRBV6-2/TRBV6-3 | . | CASRYTSYNEQFF | TGTGCCAGCAGATACACGTCCTACAATGAGCAGTTCTTC
. | TRBJ1-1 | TRBV28 | TRBD1 | CASSSMPGQKTEAFF | TGTGCCAGCAGTTCAATGCCGGGACAGAAAACTGAAGCTTTCTTT
few | TRBJ1-5 | TRBV2 | . | CASSPSEVGNQPQHF | TGTGCCAGCAGTCCCAGCGAGGTCGGGAATCAGCCCCAGCATTTT
few | TRBJ2-3 | TRBV29-1 | . | CSARNPDTQYF | TGCAGCGCCCGGAACCCAGATACGCAGTATTTT
few | TRBJ2-3 | TRBV7-3 | . | CASSLNMGTDTQYF | TGTGCCAGCAGCTTAAACATGGGTACAGATACGCAGTATTTT
few | TRBJ2-5 | TRBV15 | . | CATSPSKGQETQYF | TGTGCCACCAGCCCCAGCAAGGGTCAAGAGACCCAGTACTTC
many | TRBJ2-1 | TRBV2 | TRBD2 | CASSPYGAAGVEQFF | TGTGCCAGCAGTCCCTACGGAGCAGCGGGGGTGGAGCAGTTCTTC
. | TRBJ2-7 | TRBV14 | . | CASSQDISYEQYF | TGTGCCAGCAGCCAAGATATCAGCTACGAGCAGTACTTC
many | TRBJ1-3 | TRBV2 | . | CASSVQRTGNTIYF | TGTGCCAGCAGTGTTCAGAGAACTGGAAACACCATATATTTT
few | TRBJ1-4 | TRBV25-1 | TRBD1 | CASSAQGTNEKLFF | TGTGCCAGCAGCGCACAGGGGACTAATGAAAAACTGTTTTTT
few | TRBJ1-1 | TRBV20-1 | . | CSAREPTGSPEAFF | TGCAGTGCTAGAGAACCTACAGGGTCCCCTGAAGCTTTCTTT
. | TRBJ2-1 | TRBV3-1 | TRBD2 | CASSQGVAGTGEQFF | TGTGCCAGCAGCCAAGGAGTAGCGGGGACGGGTGAGCAGTTCTTC
many | TRBJ2-7 | TRBV12-3/TRBV12-4 | . | CASSNLQGVRDEQYF | TGTGCCAGCAGTAACTTACAGGGAGTAAGGGACGAGCAGTACTTC
many | TRBJ1-4 | TRBV5-1 | TRBD1 | CASSLGQGNEKLFF | TGTGCCAGCAGCTTAGGACAGGGAAATGAAAAACTGTTTTTT
many | TRBJ1-4 | TRBV10-2 | TRBD1 | CASSWDSRNEKLFF | TGCGCCAGCAGCTGGGACAGTCGAAATGAAAAACTGTTTTTT
many | TRBJ1-5 | TRBV6-2/TRBV6-3 | . | CASNPSGALNQPQHF | TGTGCCAGCAACCCATCAGGGGCCTTAAATCAGCCCCAGCATTTT
. | TRBJ1-2 | TRBV7-2 | TRBD1 | CASSAATGPVYGYTF | TGTGCCAGCAGCGCCGCGACAGGGCCTGTCTATGGCTACACCTTC
many | TRBJ1-2 | TRBV25-1 | . | CASSWAESHNYGYTF | TGTGCCAGCAGTTGGGCAGAGAGTCATAACTATGGCTACACCTTC
many | TRBJ2-1 | TRBV11-2 | . | CASSLDRQTGSYNEQFF | TGTGCCAGCAGCTTAGATCGCCAGACAGGAAGCTACAATGAGCAGTTCTTC
many | TRBJ2-3 | TRBV11-1 | TRBD1 | CASSFAIIRGRTDTQYF | TGTGCCAGCAGCTTCGCCATAATCAGGGGGCGGACAGATACGCAGTATTTT
many | TRBJ2-5 | TRBV10-3 | TRBD1 | CAVQGFGQETQYF | TGTGCCGTACAGGGGTTCGGCCAAGAGACCCAGTACTTC
. | TRBJ2-1 | TRBV6-5 | TRBD1 | CASSSPGTGYNEQFF | TGTGCCAGCAGTTCCCCCGGGACAGGGTACAATGAGCAGTTCTTC
. | TRBJ2-7 | TRBV6-2/TRBV6-3 | . | CASSPGPAYEQYF | TGTGCCAGCAGCCCCGGGCCGGCCTACGAGCAGTACTTC
many | TRBJ2-7 | TRBV27 | TRBD2 | CASSFSGTYEQYF | TGTGCCAGCAGTTTTAGCGGGACCTACGAGCAGTACTTC
. | TRBJ2-3 | TRBV2 | TRBD2 | CASSAQGLAGGSTDTQYF | TGTGCCAGCAGTGCCCAGGGACTAGCGGGGGGCTCCACAGATACGCAGTATTTT
few | TRBJ2-5 | TRBV3-1 | . | CASSQDNQETQYF | TGTGCCAGCAGCCAAGACAACCAAGAGACCCAGTACTTC
few | TRBJ1-1 | TRBV5-1 | . | CASSPSGVRTEAFF | TGCGCCAGCAGCCCGTCTGGGGTACGGACTGAAGCTTTCTTT
few | TRBJ2-7 | TRBV7-9 | . | CASRGWTYEQYF | TGTGCCAGCAGGGGGTGGACCTACGAGCAGTACTTC
few | TRBJ1-6 | TRBV6-5 | . | CASRDDRWHSPLHF | TGTGCCAGCAGGGACGACAGATGGCATTCACCCCTCCACTTT
many | TRBJ1-1 | TRBV7-9 | TRBD1 | CASSKDRGLKNTEAFF | TGTGCCAGCAGCAAGGACAGGGGGCTCAAGAACACTGAAGCTTTCTTT
. | TRBJ2-7 | TRBV28 | . | CASYSVSYEQYF | TGTGCCAGCTATTCAGTCTCCTACGAGCAGTACTTC
. | TRBJ1-1 | TRBV20-1 | . | CSARAWRTEAFF | TGCAGTGCTAGAGCTTGGAGAACTGAAGCTTTCTTT
. | TRBJ2-3 | TRBV5-1 | TRBD1 | CASSLRDSLRTDTQYF | TGCGCCAGCAGCCTCCGGGACAGCCTCCGCACAGATACGCAGTATTTT